These 26 T cell receptor beta chains were all obtained from the same sample, sequenced in a study of T cell responses to AZD1222 COVID-19 vaccine. Sequenced by immunoSEQ multiplex PCR; TCRdb stores in-frame clones only, minus some. The sample holds 150,000 to 200,000 clones, 92% seen once. Material: peripheral blood, obtained 28 days after the second AZD1222 dose. These receptors were taken from an adult who received the AZD1222 COVID-19 vaccine.

The chain is built from TRBV4-3 and TRBJ2-7; D may be TRBD1 (5 bases). The germline CDR1 and CDR2 sequences are LGHNA and YSLEER. Trimming left V 1 base short and J 6 bases short, with 19 bases between. The CDR3 sequence is 16 residues long. CDR3 sequence reads: CASSQVLQGGFSEQYF. Written as DNA, the CDR3 is TGCGCCAGCAGCCAAGTCCTGCAGGGTGGGTTTAGCGAGCAGTACTTC.

This chain links TRBV7-9 with TRBJ1-5, with 7 bases fitting TRBD1. V lost 3 bases, J lost 5 bases, and 10 bases stayed unmatched. The length of the CDR3 is 16 residues. Germline CDR1 SEHNR, CDR2 FQNEAQ (reference sequence). The CDR3 reads CASSFTQGEVDQPQHF. CDR3 in DNA: TGTGCCAGCAGCTTTACTCAGGGGGAGGTTGATCAGCCCCAGCATTTT.

The J gene is TRBJ2-3, the V gene TRBV20-1; 13 positions match TRBD2. Germline V gives CDR1 DFQATT, CDR2 SNEGSKA (reference sequence). With V trimmed by 3 bases and J by 2 bases, 17 bases remained unmatched. The CDR3 spans 20 residues. This chain's CDR3 is CSASKLAGGPGLGITDTQYF. The CDR3 DNA follows: TGCAGTGCTAGTAAACTAGCGGGGGGGCCCGGTTTGGGGATCACAGATACGCAGTATTTT.

This sequence joins TRBV3-1 (or the pseudogene TRBV3-2) and TRBJ2-1; 7 nucleotides match TRBD2. V shed 4 bases, J shed 9 bases, and the junction held 6 bases outside the gene matches. The CDR3 is 13 residues long. Germline V lookup: CDR1 LGHDT, CDR2 YNNKEL (reference sequence). The CDR3 DNA reads TGTGCCAGCAGCCCCGGACTAGTGGGTGAGCAGTTCTTC. Residues: CASSPGLVGEQFF.

The chain recombines TRBV14 with TRBJ1-1, with TRBD1 as a possible D gene (6 bases). CDR1 is SGHDN, CDR2 FVKESK, per germline. The CDR3 loop spans 16 amino acids. The germline V and J ends were trimmed by 0 bases and 4 bases, with 15 bases remaining between them. The CDR3 DNA sequence: TGTGCCAGCAGCCAAGATGCGACGGGGGCAGGCACTGAAGCTTTCTTT. It encodes CASSQDATGAGTEAFF.

The chain links TRBV18 to TRBJ2-3; D gene unclear. The CDR3 is 15 amino acids. Germline assignment: CDR1 KGHSH and CDR2 LQKENI. Trimming shortened V by 2 bases and J by 3 bases, and 12 bases separated the two germline ends. CDR3 sequence: CASSPMATQTDTQYF. CDR3 coding DNA: TGTGCCAGCTCACCAATGGCCACTCAGACAGATACGCAGTATTTT. The complete variable domain, with remaining parts taken from reference TRBV18 and TRBJ2-3, reads NAGVMQNPRHLVRRRGQEARLRCSPMKGHSHVYWYRQLPEEGLKFMVYLQKENIIDESGMPKERFSAEFPKEGPSILRIQQVVRGDSAAYFCASSPMATQTDTQYFGPGTRLTVL.

J is TRBJ2-7 and V is TRBV6-6; 9 bases map to TRBD2. Germline V lookup: CDR1 MNHNY, CDR2 SVGAGI (reference sequence). CDR3 length: 15 residues. J was trimmed by 5 bases and V by 6 bases; bases with no gene match: 11. Here the CDR3 reads CASSPGLAKPHEQYF. The CDR3 DNA follows: TGTGCCAGCAGCCCCGGACTAGCGAAACCCCACGAGCAGTACTTC.

The J gene is TRBJ1-1, the V gene TRBV14; TRBD1 might be the D (5 bases). V lost 3 bases, J lost 0 bases, and 5 bases lay in between. Germline CDR1 reads SGHDN; CDR2 reads FVKESK. This CDR3 comprises 13 residues. The CDR3 DNA reads as TGTGCCAGCAGCCAGGACATGAACACTGAAGCTTTCTTT. It encodes CASSQDMNTEAFF. Filled out from reference TRBV14 and TRBJ1-1, the complete variable domain reads EAGVTQFPSHSVIEKGQTVTLRCDPISGHDNLYWYRRVMGKEIKFLLHFVKESKQDESGMPNNRFLAERTGGTYSTLKVQPAELEDSGVYFCASSQDMNTEAFFGQGTRLTVV.

The CDR3 DNA reads TGTGCCAGTAGTATATGGGGTGCGAACACTGAAGCTTTCTTT. Its translation: CASSIWGANTEAFF. The chain is built from TRBV19 and TRBJ1-1; D gene uncertain. With 2 bases removed from V and 1 base from J, the gap between germline ends came to 8 bases. The germline V gene has CDR1 LNHDA and CDR2 SQIVND (reference sequence). CDR3 size: 14 residues.

The chain employs TRBV4-3 and TRBJ1-6; D is ambiguous. Trimming pared 0 bases from V and 0 bases from J, leaving 6 bases between. The CDR3 totals 16 residues. Germline V gene sequence: CDR1 LGHNA, CDR2 YSLEER. CDR3 nucleotide sequence: TGCGCCAGCAGCCAAGAGACGAGCTCCTATAATTCACCCCTCCACTTT. It encodes CASSQETSSYNSPLHF.

This clone has just one count. This chain joins TRBV2 and TRBJ2-7, with TRBD2 matching 12 bases. The germline V gene encodes CDR1 SNHLY and CDR2 FYNNEI. Trimming removed 7 bases from V and 3 bases from J; junction bases left unmatched: 7. This CDR3 spans 15 amino acids. CDR3 residues: CASKTGTSGHYEQYF. The CDR3 DNA sequence: TGTGCCAGCAAAACCGGGACTAGCGGGCACTACGAGCAGTACTTC.

This chain connects TRBV3-1 (or the pseudogene TRBV3-2) to TRBJ2-5; D remains ambiguous. Trimming cost V 3 bases and J 9 bases, with 11 bases left between them. The CDR3 has 12 amino acids. The V gene's germline CDR1 is LGHDT and CDR2 YNNKEL (reference sequence). CDR3 coding DNA: TGTGCCAGCAGCCACCGGGCTGGGGCCCAGTACTTC. Amino acids: CASSHRAGAQYF.

This rearrangement joins TRBV11-2 to TRBJ1-3, with 8 bases that match TRBD1. The V segment lost 1 base and the J segment 0 bases; nucleotides outside the gene matches: 2. CDR1 is SGHAT, CDR2 FQNNGV, per germline. CDR3 length equals 16 residues. CDR3 loop: CASSLGDRRSGNTIYF. CDR3 DNA: TGTGCCAGCAGCTTAGGGGACAGGCGCTCTGGAAACACCATATATTTT.

The V call is TRBV5-6, the J call TRBJ2-2; 11 bases are shared with TRBD2. V was clipped by 2 bases and J by 6 bases; unmatched bases: 6. This CDR3 is built from 16 residues. Germline-derived CDR1 and CDR2 are SGHDT and YYEEEE. The DNA for the CDR3 is TGTGCCAGCAGCTTTTTACTAGCGGGAGCTGCCGGGGAGCTGTTTTTT. This gives the protein CASSFLLAGAAGELFF.

This clone was picked up one time. The chain employs TRBV6-2 or TRBV6-3 and TRBJ2-4; D is possibly TRBD2 (5 bases). Between the trimmed V and J ends, which lost 2 bases and 3 bases, there was a span of 17 bases. The CDR3 has 17 amino acids. Looked up from germline, CDR1 is MNHEY and CDR2 is SVGEGT. The CDR3 loop reads CASSYRRADGDKNIQYF. CDR3 in DNA: TGTGCCAGCAGTTACCGACGGGCCGACGGGGACAAAAACATTCAGTACTTC.

The gene calls are TRBV5-1 and TRBJ1-2, with TRBD1 matching over 7 bases. V lost 2 bases, J lost 7 bases, and 5 bases stayed unmatched. The length of the CDR3 is 13 residues. Germline CDR1 is SGHRS and CDR2 is YFSETQ. CDR3 in amino acids: CASSFNRGGGYTF. CDR3 bases: TGCGCCAGCAGCTTCAACAGGGGAGGTGGCTACACCTTC.

The CDR3 nucleotides are TGTGCCAGCAGCGTACTGCGGGAGGGGACCTACAATGAGCAGTTCTTC. Amino acids: CASSVLREGTYNEQFF. This rearrangement joins TRBV9 to TRBJ2-1, with 9 bases aligning to TRBD2. CDR3 length: 16 residues. Losses at the gene ends were 1 base for V and 2 bases for J; bases not matched to a gene: 4. CDR1 and CDR2 from the germline V gene are SGDLS and YYNGEE.

The chain is built from TRBV14 and TRBJ2-5; 7 bases map to TRBD2. The CDR3 extends over 17 amino acids. Germline V gives CDR1 SGHDN, CDR2 FVKESK. V lost 4 bases, J lost 7 bases, and 18 bases stayed unmatched. CDR3 protein: CASSPRTLTSADGTQYF. In nucleotides, the CDR3 is TGTGCCAGCAGCCCACGGACCTTAACTAGCGCAGACGGGACCCAGTACTTC.

The chain has TRBV6-5 and TRBJ1-5; D is undetermined. The V and J ends lost 8 bases and 5 bases respectively, with 13 bases between them. Germline V gene sequence: CDR1 MNHEY, CDR2 SVGAGI. This CDR3 region has 13 residues. CDR3 DNA: TGTGCCAGCCGCGACCGGAGAGATCAGCCCCAGCATTTT. It is translated as CASRDRRDQPQHF.

A single count supports this clone. This chain joins TRBV5-1 and TRBJ2-1; 7 nucleotides agree with TRBD1. CDR1 and CDR2 from the germline V gene are SGHRS and YFSETQ. The CDR3 contains 16 residues. Trimming at V came to 3 bases and at J to 9 bases, leaving 15 bases not matched to a gene. The CDR3 nucleotides read TGCGCCAGCAGCTGGGATGGACAGGTATATTCTTCTGAGCAGTTCTTC. As protein: CASSWDGQVYSSEQFF.

The chain recombines TRBV5-4 with TRBJ1-4, with D unclear. CDR3 size: 15 residues. CDR1 and CDR2 (germline): SGHNT, YYREEE (reference sequence). Trimming shortened V by 0 bases and J by 3 bases, and 9 bases separated the two germline ends. The CDR3 nucleotides read TGTGCCAGCAGCTTGGTAGCAGGCTCTAATGAAAAACTGTTTTTT. It translates to CASSLVAGSNEKLFF.

J is TRBJ2-6 and V is TRBV7-3, with unresolved D. V was clipped by 1 base and J by 4 bases, with 5 bases between them. There are 14 residues in the CDR3. CDR1 SGHTA and CDR2 FQGTGA come from the germline V gene. CDR3 sequence reads: CASSLIGGANVLTF. CDR3 nucleotide sequence: TGTGCCAGCAGCTTAATAGGGGGGGCCAACGTCCTGACTTTC.

To note about this clone: Other nucleotide sequences from this sample produce the same CDR3. The rearrangement uses TRBV27 and TRBJ1-6; possibly TRBD1 for D (5 bases). V lost 0 bases and J lost 8, with 5 bases in between. The CDR3 spans 13 residues. Per germline, CDR1 MNHEY and CDR2 SMNVEV (reference sequence). CDR3 in DNA: TGTGCCAGCAGTTTATCGGGGCATTCACCCCTCCACTTT. It specifies CASSLSGHSPLHF.

V is TRBV6-5 and J is TRBJ1-4; a possible D gene is TRBD1 (6 bases). The ends were cut back, 5 bases at V and 7 bases at J, with 14 bases in the middle. The CDR3 has 14 residues. Per the germline V gene, CDR1 is MNHEY and CDR2 is SVGAGI. DNA for the CDR3: TGTGCCAGCAGTCCGGGGGCAGCTAGTGAAAAACTGTTTTTT. It translates to CASSPGAASEKLFF.

DNA of the CDR3: TGTGCCAGCAGCCGGGGCCCTACACCTTGGGGCTACGAGCAGTACTTC. It yields the protein CASSRGPTPWGYEQYF. J is TRBJ2-7 and V is TRBV11-1, with D possibly called TRBD1 or TRBD2 (5 bases each). The CDR3 is 16 residues long. Trimming took off 5 bases at V and 3 bases at J, with 20 bases between the two ends. CDR1 is SGHAT, CDR2 FQDESV, per germline (reference sequence).

The chain is built from TRBV11-2 and TRBJ1-3; perhaps TRBD1 as D (6 bases). CDR1 is SGHAT, CDR2 FQNNGV, per germline. The V and J ends lost 1 base and 3 bases respectively, with 13 bases between them. The CDR3 is made up of 16 amino acids. In DNA form, the CDR3 reads TGTGCCAGCAGCTTAGTGCGCGGGGGCCTTGGAAACACCATATATTTT. Translating gives CASSLVRGGLGNTIYF.